These 21 T cell receptor beta chains share one sample of origin, sequenced in a study of T-cell memory formation after mild COVID-19. MiXCR, applied by TCRdb to the 5' RACE reads, yields one record per CDR3 protein. In the table there are approximately 480,000 distinct CDR3 sequences, over 15% of which are singletons. The sample taken for sequencing was PBMCs or a T cell subset sorted from them (not recorded which). The receptors shown here come from an adult woman who had mild COVID-19 (a few samples of this study predate the infection). Cell type and time point are not known.

In its sample, this clonotype was seen many times. V and J are TRBV12-3 or TRBV12-4 and TRBJ2-3; the D gene is possibly TRBD1 (5 bases). Trimming took off 5 bases at V and 1 base at J, with 10 bases between the two ends. This CDR3 is 14 amino acids long. The DNA of the CDR3 is TGTGCCAGCAGTACCTTAGGGGGCACAGATACGCAGTATTTT. This gives the protein CASSTLGGTDTQYF.

This clonotype has a handful of counts. The chain is built from TRBV12-3 or TRBV12-4 and TRBJ1-5; TRBD1 matches 8 bases. The CDR3 extends over 14 amino acids. After removal of 2 bases from V and 6 bases from J, the junction contained 3 bases not matched to a gene. CDR3 sequence: CASSLRTGSQPQHF. Here the CDR3 DNA reads TGTGCCAGCAGTTTAAGGACAGGGAGTCAGCCCCAGCATTTT.

The chain joins TRBV10-3 to TRBJ1-1; D might be TRBD1 (5 bases). Trimming shortened V by 10 bases and J by 0 bases, and 15 bases separated the two germline ends. This CDR3 has 14 amino acids. The germline gives CDR1 ENHRY, CDR2 SYGVKD. CDR3: CATIGQGLNTEAFF. The DNA of the CDR3 is TGTGCCACCATCGGGCAGGGATTGAACACTGAAGCTTTCTTT.

The V gene is TRBV20-1, the J gene TRBJ1-1, with D perhaps matching TRBD1 (6 bases). Germline CDR1 DFQATT, CDR2 SNEGSKA (reference sequence). The CDR3 runs to 15 residues. Trimming cost V 6 bases and J 1 base, with 18 bases left between them. Here the CDR3 reads CSAKVAGAGNTEAFF. The DNA for the CDR3 is TGCAGTGCCAAAGTGGCAGGGGCGGGGAACACTGAAGCTTTCTTT.

This rearrangement joins TRBV25-1 to TRBJ1-2; D might be TRBD1 (5 bases). Per germline, CDR1 MGHDK and CDR2 SYGVNS. The CDR3 sequence is 12 residues long. V was shortened by 2 bases and J by 8 bases, with 9 bases between the two germline ends. CDR3 amino acids: CASSEGTWGYTF. As DNA, the CDR3 is TGTGCCAGCAGTGAAGGGACTTGGGGCTACACCTTC.

This clonotype came up a few times. The chain employs TRBV3-1 and TRBJ1-2; unclear D gene. The CDR3 sequence is 12 residues long. Germline loops: CDR1 LGHDT, CDR2 YNNKEL (reference sequence). V dropped 2 bases and J dropped 8 bases, with 9 bases sitting between them. The chain's CDR3 is CASSQPTAGYTF. Here the CDR3 DNA reads TGTGCCAGCAGCCAACCAACAGCCGGCTACACCTTC.

V is TRBV20-1 and J is TRBJ2-7, with 7 bases fitting TRBD2. The CDR3 loop spans 17 amino acids. V lost 4 bases, J lost 4 bases, and 19 bases stayed unmatched. Germline V gene lookup returns CDR1 DFQATT and CDR2 SNEGSKA (reference sequence). The CDR3 reads CSATSPGGGGSPYEQYF. The CDR3 DNA is TGCAGTGCTACTTCACCCGGGGGTGGCGGGAGTCCTTACGAGCAGTACTTC.

This clonotype occurred once. CDR3 protein: CASSQLAGDFEQFF. The CDR3 nucleotides are TGTGCCAGCTCACAGCTAGCGGGAGATTTCGAGCAGTTCTTC. The chain employs TRBV18 and TRBJ2-1; the match to TRBD2 covers 10 bases. CDR3 length: 14 amino acids. The germline V gene has CDR1 KGHSH and CDR2 LQKENI. J was trimmed by 10 bases and V by 4 bases; bases with no gene match: 7.

This chain links TRBV7-8 with TRBJ1-2; no definite D call. This CDR3 is built from 15 residues. Germline V gene sequence: CDR1 SGHVS, CDR2 FQNEAQ. V was pared by 5 bases and J by 3 bases, with 16 bases between. The DNA of the CDR3 is TGTGCCAGCAGCCAAAATTTTGGGGTAGACTATGGCTACACCTTC. Translated: CASSQNFGVDYGYTF.

This clonotype has only a few counts. The chain joins TRBV2 to TRBJ2-1; 9 bases map to TRBD1. CDR1 and CDR2 (germline): SNHLY, FYNNEI. Trimming at V came to 3 bases and at J to 6 bases, leaving 6 bases not matched to a gene. The CDR3 consists of 15 residues. CDR3 sequence reads: CASSDPGQGGNEQFF. Here the CDR3 DNA reads TGTGCCAGCAGTGATCCGGGACAGGGAGGCAATGAGCAGTTCTTC.

This rearrangement joins TRBV6-5 to TRBJ2-7; no clear D gene. Germline loops: CDR1 MNHEY, CDR2 SVGAGI. The CDR3 length is 15 residues. Trimming took 0 bases from V and 3 from J, leaving 12 bases between them. The CDR3 DNA reads TGTGCCAGCAGTTACTCTAGTCGTACGAACTACGAGCAGTACTTC. It encodes CASSYSSRTNYEQYF.

This clonotype has more than one count but fewer than ten. V and J are TRBV13 and TRBJ1-5; D call uncertain. Germline CDR1 reads PRHDT; CDR2 reads FYEKMQ (reference sequence). V lost 0 bases and J 7 bases, leaving 10 bases between the germline ends. The CDR3 runs to 14 residues. The CDR3 DNA reads as TGTGCCAGCAGCTTAGGTTCGGGATCCCAGCCCCAGCATTTT. It specifies CASSLGSGSQPQHF.

There are a few counts of this clonotype. This chain uses TRBV30 with TRBJ1-2; no clear D gene. The CDR3 runs to 13 residues. The germline gives CDR1 GTSNPN, CDR2 SVGIG (reference sequence). With 2 bases removed from V and 3 bases from J, the gap between germline ends came to 10 bases. CDR3 nucleotides: TGTGCCTGGAGTCGGCTGGGAGACTATGGCTACACCTTC. Translation gives CAWSRLGDYGYTF.

The chain combines TRBV7-3 with TRBJ2-3; D might be TRBD1 or TRBD2, each matching 6 bases. Germline V gene lookup returns CDR1 SGHTA and CDR2 FQGTGA. The CDR3 length is 15 residues. Trimming shortened V by 2 bases and J by 7 bases, and 16 bases separated the two germline ends. CDR3 loop: CASSLSSEGTNTQYF. CDR3 nucleotides: TGTGCCAGCAGCTTATCGTCGGAGGGGACAAATACGCAGTATTTT.

This clonotype was counted a single time. This chain joins TRBV18 and TRBJ1-6, with D possibly matching TRBD1 (5 bases). Trimming pared 2 bases from V and 8 bases from J, leaving 10 bases between. CDR1 and CDR2 (germline): KGHSH, LQKENI. The CDR3 is made up of 14 amino acids. Here the CDR3 reads CASSPVTADSPLHF. CDR3 coding DNA: TGTGCCAGCTCACCAGTGACAGCGGATTCACCCCTCCACTTT.

The chain has TRBV11-2 and TRBJ2-1; D may match TRBD1 or TRBD2 (5 bases each). V lost 5 bases and J 4 bases, leaving 15 bases between the germline ends. Germline V CDR1 and CDR2: SGHAT, FQNNGV. This CDR3 is built from 15 residues. The CDR3: CASSLLGELYNEQFF. The CDR3 DNA reads as TGTGCCAGCAGCCTTTTGGGGGAGTTGTACAATGAGCAGTTCTTC.

The chain employs TRBV5-1 and TRBJ2-1, with TRBD2 as a possible D gene (6 bases). The ends were cut back, 6 bases at V and 4 bases at J, with 14 bases in the middle. Germline-derived CDR1 and CDR2 are SGHRS and YFSETQ. The CDR3 sequence is 14 residues long. CDR3 amino acids: CASTERATYNEQFF. CDR3 coding DNA: TGCGCCAGCACCGAGCGGGCAACTTACAATGAGCAGTTCTTC.

V gene TRBV2 combines with J gene TRBJ1-1; 9 bases match TRBD1. The CDR3 is 13 amino acids. Per the germline V gene, CDR1 is SNHLY and CDR2 is FYNNEI. J was trimmed by 5 bases and V by 3 bases; bases with no gene match: 1. CDR3: CASSDDRGTEAFF. CDR3 DNA: TGTGCCAGCAGTGACGACAGGGGGACTGAAGCTTTCTTT.

CDR3 sequence reads: CASSGLAIDTQYF. In DNA, the CDR3 is TGTGCCAGCAGCGGACTAGCAATAGATACGCAGTATTTT. The V and J genes are TRBV11-2 and TRBJ2-3, with 8 bases matching TRBD2. V gave up 5 bases and J gave up 5 bases; unmatched junction bases: 3. This CDR3 comprises 13 residues. The V gene's germline CDR1 is SGHAT and CDR2 FQNNGV. Looking up the rest from reference TRBV11-2 and TRBJ2-3 gives the full variable domain: EAGVAQSPRYKIIEKRQSVAFWCNPISGHATLYWYQQILGQGPKLLIQFQNNGVVDDSQLPKDRFSAERLKGVDSTLKIQPAKLEDSAVYLCASSGLAIDTQYFGPGTRLTVL.

The chain carries TRBV19 and TRBJ2-1, with D perhaps TRBD2 (5 bases). This CDR3 region has 13 residues. The germline V gene encodes CDR1 LNHDA and CDR2 SQIVND (reference sequence). V was trimmed by 4 bases and J by 5 bases, leaving 9 bases between them. This CDR3 is CASSTDFHNEQFF. The DNA of the CDR3 is TGTGCCAGTAGTACGGACTTCCACAATGAGCAGTTCTTC.

The chain employs TRBV2 and TRBJ1-2, with 12 bases matching TRBD1. The CDR3 has 17 residues. The J segment lost 2 bases and the V segment lost 5 bases, leaving 9 bases of the junction unmatched. Germline loops: CDR1 SNHLY, CDR2 FYNNEI. Here the CDR3 reads CASSLRDRGRSNYGYTF. In DNA form, the CDR3 reads TGTGCCAGCAGTCTCCGGGACAGGGGGCGTTCGAACTATGGCTACACCTTC.